This entry concerns a single TCR beta chain. This sample is drawn from a study of shared clonotypes between healthy human individuals. Study context: There were three CD4 naive, three CD4 memory, two CD8 naive and one CD8 memory plates per donor.

This CDR3 region has 16 residues. V shed 0 bases, J shed 6 bases, and the junction held 6 bases outside the gene matches. The germline V gene has CDR1 SGHRS and CDR2 YFSETQ. Using immunoSEQ multiplex PCR, the repertoire was profiled, and TCRdb retains in-frame clones only, with some absent. This sample has about a million clones, with around 76% found just once. The chain has TRBV5-1 and TRBJ2-1; 10 positions agree with TRBD2. The specimen was memory CD4+ T cells sorted from blood. The sample's subset: CD45RA-negative fraction. This sequence originates from a man aged 18-30 years in good health. In DNA, the CDR3 is TGCGCCAGCAGCTTGGTTGGGACTAGCGAAAGCAATGAGCAGTTCTTC. Protein: CASSLVGTSESNEQFF.